Each of the 27 T cell receptor beta chains below was sequenced from the same sample in a study of post-analysis software for immune sequencing data. The antigens of these receptors remain unknown. Built from TCR beta cDNA, the libraries had unique molecular identifiers in them. TCRdb passed the PCR reads through MiXCR, listing each CDR3 protein once. The table has some 190,000 distinct CDR3 sequences, approximately 28% seen once; the top ten hold approximately 3.6%. General study findings and limits: Higher frequency in patients than in controls was seen for roughly 5 TRBV segments, with TRBV5-6, TRBV5-1 and TRBV20-1 among them.

Sequencing was carried out using blood. Every receptor here comes from a girl under 18 with multiple sclerosis.

Notes on this clonotype: A read error may be the cause here, since a much bigger clone is one base away. The chain is built from TRBV5-5 and TRBJ2-3, with 13 bases identical to TRBD2. With 4 bases clipped from V and 4 bases from J, the junction kept 6 bases outside the gene matches. The CDR3 extends over 16 amino acids. CDR1 is SGHKS, CDR2 YYEKEE, per germline (reference sequence). The CDR3 coding sequence is TGTGCCAGCAGCACTGTGACTAGCGGGAGGTCAGATACGCAGTATTTT. Its translation is CASSTVTSGRSDTQYF. The full variable domain, its missing parts supplied by reference TRBV5-5 and TRBJ2-3, is DAGVTQSPTHLIKTRGQQVTLRCSPISGHKSVSWYQQVLGQGPQFIFQYYEKEERGRGNFPDRFSARQFPNYSSELNVNALLLGDSALYLCASSTVTSGRSDTQYFGPGTRLTVL.

The rearrangement joins TRBV11-2 to TRBJ1-2; D uncertain. In germline, CDR1 is SGHAT, CDR2 FQNNGV. V lost 1 base and J 8 bases, leaving 14 bases between the germline ends. The CDR3 extends over 14 amino acids. The CDR3 loop is CASSLVPTSGGYTF. CDR3 coding DNA: TGTGCCAGCAGCTTAGTTCCCACGTCGGGAGGCTACACCTTC.

In its sample, this clonotype was seen a few times. This chain uses TRBV7-9 with TRBJ2-7, with D perhaps TRBD2 (6 bases). Trimming stripped 9 bases from V and 1 base from J, with 16 bases between. This CDR3 spans 14 amino acids. Germline CDR1 reads SEHNR; CDR2 reads FQNEAQ (reference sequence). The CDR3 DNA reads as TGTGCCAGTGGGCCCGGGGGTCTTTCCTACGAGCAGTACTTC. This encodes CASGPGGLSYEQYF.

This chain uses TRBV18 with TRBJ2-3, with D unresolved. The CDR3 extends over 14 amino acids. V shed 1 base and J shed 5 bases, with 10 bases lying between them. CDR1 KGHSH and CDR2 LQKENI come from the germline V gene. CDR3 bases: TGTGCCAGCTCACCACTCAAAAGACTAGATACGCAGTATTTT. Protein product: CASSPLKRLDTQYF.

J is TRBJ2-2 and V is TRBV6-1; 9 bases are shared with TRBD2. Germline V gene lookup returns CDR1 MNHNS and CDR2 SASEGT. CDR3 length: 15 amino acids. V trimming: 6 bases; J trimming: 8 bases; junction bases outside the gene matches: 10. The CDR3 coding sequence is TGTGCCAGCAGGGAGCTAGCGGGACCATCTGGGGAGCTGTTTTTT. It specifies CASRELAGPSGELFF.

At least ten counts were recorded for this clonotype. The chain combines TRBV20-1 with TRBJ2-1, with D perhaps matching TRBD1 or TRBD2 (5 bases each). Germline assignment: CDR1 DFQATT and CDR2 SNEGSKA (reference sequence). V was trimmed by 3 bases and J by 10 bases, leaving 19 bases between them. This CDR3 has 14 amino acids. CDR3 bases: TGCAGTGCTAGCTCCGGGACCATCGCGGAGGAGCAGTTCTTC. It is translated as CSASSGTIAEEQFF.

This chain uses TRBV7-6 with TRBJ2-5; unclear D gene. The V end was cut by 4 bases, the J end by 5 bases, with 17 bases between. Germline assignment: CDR1 SGHVS and CDR2 FNYEAQ. The CDR3 is 15 amino acids. In nucleotides, the CDR3 is TGTGCCAGCAGCTCCGACGCCGGTTCACTGGAGACCCAGTACTTC. Translation gives CASSSDAGSLETQYF.

In this sample, this clonotype turned up a few times. This chain joins TRBV5-1 and TRBJ2-1; no reliable D call. The ends were cut back, 2 bases at V and 9 bases at J, with 9 bases in the middle. The CDR3 length is 12 residues. Germline CDR1 and CDR2: SGHRS and YFSETQ. CDR3 bases: TGCGCCAGCAGCTTAAATTCGGGTGAGCAGTTCTTC. Amino acid sequence: CASSLNSGEQFF.

The V call is TRBV5-1, the J call TRBJ2-1; D remains ambiguous. The germline gives CDR1 SGHRS, CDR2 YFSETQ. The CDR3 is made up of 15 amino acids. V lost 4 bases and J lost 0, with 11 bases in between. The CDR3 DNA reads as TGCGCCAGCAGCGTCGCCCAGAGCTCCTACAATGAGCAGTTCTTC. Its protein is CASSVAQSSYNEQFF.

This clonotype is deemed medium-sized. The chain combines TRBV29-1 with TRBJ2-7; 12 bases fit TRBD2. The CDR3 runs to 14 residues. V was pared by 4 bases and J by 7 bases, with 8 bases of the junction left unmatched. Germline assignment: CDR1 SQVTM and CDR2 ANQGSEA. DNA of the CDR3: TGCAGCGTTGGCCCGACTAGCGGGAGAGGAGAGCAGTACTTC. Its protein is CSVGPTSGRGEQYF.

The J gene is TRBJ1-1, the V gene TRBV5-1; unclear D gene. The CDR3 consists of 16 residues. CDR1 and CDR2 from the germline V gene are SGHRS and YFSETQ. Deletions cut 1 base from V and 3 bases from J, with 16 bases between. The CDR3 sequence: CASSLWTSGQDTEAFF. The CDR3 DNA reads TGCGCCAGCAGCTTGTGGACTTCGGGTCAGGACACTGAAGCTTTCTTT.

This clonotype occurred a few times. The chain couples TRBV6-5 to TRBJ2-2; TRBD1 is a possible D gene (5 bases). Germline CDR1 MNHEY, CDR2 SVGAGI. CDR3 length: 13 residues. V lost 6 bases to trimming and J lost 5 bases, with 10 bases between them. CDR3 nucleotides: TGTGCCAGCAGGCCTACAGGAACCGGGGAGCTGTTTTTT. Amino acid sequence: CASRPTGTGELFF.

This clonotype was found many times. V gene TRBV15 combines with J gene TRBJ2-7; D may be TRBD1 (6 bases). The CDR3 runs 15 residues. The germline V gene has CDR1 LNHNV and CDR2 YYDKDF (reference sequence). V lost 1 base to trimming and J lost 0 bases, with 10 bases between them. CDR3 loop: CATSRGTVSSYEQYF. Written as DNA, the CDR3 is TGTGCCACCAGCAGAGGGACAGTCAGCTCCTACGAGCAGTACTTC.

Many counts were recorded for this clonotype. The J gene is TRBJ2-7, the V gene TRBV20-1; D possibly corresponds to TRBD2 (6 bases). V was trimmed by 6 bases and J by 4 bases, leaving 19 bases between them. Germline V gives CDR1 DFQATT, CDR2 SNEGSKA (reference sequence). This CDR3 is built from 14 residues. The CDR3 spells CSASKAGEPYEQYF. DNA of the CDR3: TGCAGTGCCTCGAAAGCGGGCGAGCCTTACGAGCAGTACTTC.

This clonotype came up a few times. The rearrangement uses TRBV7-2 and TRBJ2-3, with TRBD2 as a possible D gene (6 bases). The CDR3 contains 16 residues. CDR1 and CDR2 (germline): SGHTA, FQGNSA. Trimming pared 5 bases from V and 4 bases from J, leaving 19 bases between. The CDR3 protein is CASSQGRGFGPDTQYF. CDR3 coding DNA: TGTGCCAGCAGCCAGGGTCGGGGGTTTGGCCCAGATACGCAGTATTTT.

This clonotype has just a few counts. Being one base from a much bigger clone, this may be a read error. The chain recombines TRBV29-1 with TRBJ2-1; 10 bases line up with TRBD1. Germline V gene sequence: CDR1 SQVTM, CDR2 ANQGSEA. CDR3 size: 14 residues. J lost 6 bases, V lost 4 bases, and 6 bases had no gene match. CDR3 coding DNA: TGCAGCGTTGGGGGAAGGACAGGGGGCAATGAGCAGTTCTTC. This codes for CSVGGRTGGNEQFF.

With respect to this clonotype: Since a much larger clone is just one base distant, this may be a read error. The V gene is TRBV20-1, the J gene TRBJ2-5, with 7 nucleotides matching TRBD1. In germline, CDR1 is DFQATT, CDR2 SNEGSKA (reference sequence). The CDR3 is made up of 13 amino acids. CDR3 DNA: TGCAGTGCCTCAAGGGGGCAGCAAGAGGCCCAGTACTTC. Protein product: CSASRGQQEAQYF.

V gene TRBV6-6 combines with J gene TRBJ2-3; 10 nucleotides align to TRBD2. The CDR3 is 17 amino acids. With V trimmed by 2 bases and J by 2 bases, 7 bases remained unmatched. CDR1 and CDR2 (germline): MNHNY, SVGAGI (reference sequence). The CDR3 DNA reads as TGTGCCAGCAGTTACGGGACTAGCGTATACAACACAGATACGCAGTATTTT. Amino acid sequence: CASSYGTSVYNTDTQYF.

This clonotype was found many times. V and J are TRBV6-5 and TRBJ2-4; 7 bases line up with TRBD1. Looked up from germline, CDR1 is MNHEY and CDR2 is SVGAGI. V lost 6 bases, J lost 8 bases, and 13 bases stayed unmatched. This CDR3 contains 15 residues. The CDR3 DNA follows: TGTGCCAGCAGAAAAGGGGGCGCGAGAGCATACATTCAGTACTTC. Translating gives CASRKGGARAYIQYF.

The chain combines TRBV20-1 with TRBJ2-3; 7 bases align to TRBD2. Germline loops: CDR1 DFQATT, CDR2 SNEGSKA (reference sequence). With 2 bases clipped from V and 5 bases from J, the junction kept 10 bases outside the gene matches. The length of the CDR3 is 15 residues. CDR3 residues: CSARRPAGSVDTQYF. The CDR3 DNA reads as TGCAGTGCTAGACGCCCAGCGGGAAGTGTAGATACGCAGTATTTT.

The CDR3 DNA is TGTGCCAGCAGTTCAACCGGGGGGGGACAAGAGACCCAGTACTTC. It codes for CASSSTGGGQETQYF. The chain is built from TRBV6-5 and TRBJ2-5, with TRBD2 matching over 8 bases. The CDR3 sequence is 15 residues long. Trimming cost V 4 bases and J 2 bases; bases outside gene matches: 6. CDR1 is MNHEY and CDR2 is SVGAGI in the germline V gene.

This clonotype was found a few times. The J gene is TRBJ1-1, the V gene TRBV6-2 or TRBV6-3; the match to TRBD1 covers 7 bases. After removal of 6 bases from V and 7 bases from J, the junction contained 5 bases not matched to a gene. The CDR3 has 12 residues. Germline CDR1 and CDR2: MNHEY and SVGEGT. The CDR3 loop reads CASSRRQGEAFF. The CDR3 coding sequence is TGTGCCAGCAGCCGCCGACAGGGTGAAGCTTTCTTT.

The chain employs TRBV20-1 and TRBJ2-7, with TRBD1 as a possible D gene (7 bases). TRBJ2-5 matches the DNA end more closely, so the J call is doubtful. CDR1 is DFQATT and CDR2 is SNEGSKA in the germline V gene (reference sequence). This CDR3 is built from 13 residues. This CDR3 is CSASWAGGETQYF. CDR3 DNA sequence: TGCAGTGCTAGCTGGGCAGGGGGGGAGACCCAGTACTTC.

About this clonotype: A much larger clone sits a single nucleotide away, making a read error possible. V is TRBV7-7 and J is TRBJ2-1; D possibly corresponds to TRBD1 (5 bases). This CDR3 comprises 13 residues. Germline CDR1 is SSHAT and CDR2 is FNYEAQ (reference sequence). As DNA, the CDR3 is TGTGCTAGCAGCAGGGCCCCCCGAAATGAGCAGTTCTTC. It specifies CASSRAPRNEQFF.

This rearrangement joins TRBV11-2 to TRBJ1-6; D might be TRBD1 (6 bases). V lost 5 bases to trimming and J lost 2 bases, with 22 bases between them. The CDR3 is 19 residues long. Per germline, CDR1 SGHAT and CDR2 FQNNGV. For the CDR3, the DNA is TGTGCCAGCAGCCCGGGACACGTAAAAGGACCGGCCTATAATTCACCCCTCCACTTT. Translation gives CASSPGHVKGPAYNSPLHF.

This clonotype occurred many times. This rearrangement joins TRBV20-1 to TRBJ2-7, with TRBD1 matching 11 bases. CDR3 length equals 14 residues. Per the germline V gene, CDR1 is DFQATT and CDR2 is SNEGSKA (reference sequence). The V and J ends lost 3 bases and 1 base, in that order; junction bases with no gene match: 2. CDR3 bases: TGCAGTGCTAGGGACAGGGGGCCTTCCTACGAGCAGTACTTC. This encodes CSARDRGPSYEQYF.

For the CDR3, the DNA is TGTGCCAGCAGCCCTCGGACTAGCGGGGGCCAAGAGACCCAGTACTTC. Translation gives CASSPRTSGGQETQYF. This sequence joins TRBV9 and TRBJ2-5; 13 bases align to TRBD2. V trimming: 4 bases; J trimming: 1 base; junction bases outside the gene matches: 4. CDR1 is SGDLS, CDR2 YYNGEE, per germline. The CDR3 totals 16 residues.